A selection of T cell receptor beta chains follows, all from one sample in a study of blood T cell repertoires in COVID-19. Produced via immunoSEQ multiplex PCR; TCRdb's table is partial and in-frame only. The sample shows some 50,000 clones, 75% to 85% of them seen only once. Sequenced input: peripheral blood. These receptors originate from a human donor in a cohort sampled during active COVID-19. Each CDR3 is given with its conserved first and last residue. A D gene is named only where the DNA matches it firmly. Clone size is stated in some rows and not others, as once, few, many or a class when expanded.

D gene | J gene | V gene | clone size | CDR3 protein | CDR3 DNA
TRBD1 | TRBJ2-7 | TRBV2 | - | CASSGRQGQYF | TGTGCCAGCAGTGGCCGACAGGGACAGTACTTC
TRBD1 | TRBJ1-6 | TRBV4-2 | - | CASSQASGQPSNSPLHF | TGTGCCAGCAGCCAAGCTTCGGGACAGCCGAGCAATTCACCCCTCCACTTT
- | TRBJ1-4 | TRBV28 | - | CASSLVTGREKLFF | TGTGCCAGCAGTTTAGTTACAGGGCGTGAAAAACTGTTTTTT
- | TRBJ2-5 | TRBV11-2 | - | CASSFANLQETQYF | TGTGCCAGCAGCTTTGCGAACTTACAAGAGACCCAGTACTTC
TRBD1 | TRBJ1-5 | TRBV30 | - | CAWSVSGTVFNQPQHF | TGTGCCTGGAGTGTATCAGGGACAGTTTTCAATCAGCCCCAGCATTTT
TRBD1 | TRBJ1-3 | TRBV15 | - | CATSRDTGQRRNTIYF | TGTGCCACCAGCAGAGATACGGGACAGAGAAGAAACACCATATATTTT
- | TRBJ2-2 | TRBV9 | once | CASVGTNTGELFF | TGTGCCAGCGTTGGCACGAACACCGGGGAGCTGTTTTTT
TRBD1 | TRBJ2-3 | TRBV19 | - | CASSTLFGQGLADTQYF | TGTGCCAGTAGTACTCTTTTCGGACAGGGTTTGGCAGATACGCAGTATTTT
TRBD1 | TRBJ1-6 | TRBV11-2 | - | CASRQDRGHSPLHF | TGTGCCAGCAGGCAAGACAGGGGGCATTCACCCCTCCACTTT
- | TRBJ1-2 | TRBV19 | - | CASSFFGGLRYGYTF | TGTGCCAGTAGCTTTTTTGGAGGGCTTCGGTATGGCTACACCTTC
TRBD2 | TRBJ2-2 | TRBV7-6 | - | CASSFGTSGKGELFF | TGTGCCAGCAGCTTTGGGACTAGCGGGAAGGGGGAGCTGTTTTTT
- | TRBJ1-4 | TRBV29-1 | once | CSVRVAEKLFF | TGCAGTGTCCGGGTTGCTGAAAAACTGTTTTTT
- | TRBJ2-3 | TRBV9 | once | CASSVGHPKGDTQYF | TGTGCCAGCAGCGTAGGGCACCCGAAGGGGGATACGCAGTATTTT
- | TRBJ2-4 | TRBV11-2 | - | CASSDVYGSNIQYF | TGTGCCAGCAGCGACGTCTATGGGAGTAACATTCAGTACTTC
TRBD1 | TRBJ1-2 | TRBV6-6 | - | CASVTGTGQYGYTF | TGTGCCAGTGTAACCGGGACAGGGCAATATGGCTACACCTTC
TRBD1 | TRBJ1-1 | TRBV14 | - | CASSQGQSNTEAFF | TGTGCCAGCAGCCAGGGACAGTCGAACACTGAAGCTTTCTTT
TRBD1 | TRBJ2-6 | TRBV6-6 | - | CASSRAGTGVSGANVLTF | TGTGCCAGCAGTCGTGCCGGGACAGGGGTCTCTGGGGCCAACGTCCTGACTTTC
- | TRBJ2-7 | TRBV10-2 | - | CASSDGLPYEQYF | TGCGCCAGCAGTGACGGGTTGCCCTACGAGCAGTACTTC
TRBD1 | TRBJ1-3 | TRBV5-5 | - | CASSVRQGAGNTIYF | TGTGCCAGCAGCGTACGACAGGGGGCTGGAAACACCATATATTTT
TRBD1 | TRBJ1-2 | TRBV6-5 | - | CASSSGTGRGYTF | TGTGCCAGCAGTTCCGGGACAGGGAGGGGCTACACCTTC
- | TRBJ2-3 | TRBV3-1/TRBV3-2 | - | CASSQSLQGRKLDTQYF | TGTGCCAGCAGCCAATCATTACAGGGTAGAAAGCTGGATACGCAGTATTTT
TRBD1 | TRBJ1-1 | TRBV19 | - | CASSIRTGDARMNTEAFF | TGTGCCAGTAGTATTCGGACAGGGGACGCGCGGATGAACACTGAAGCTTTCTTT
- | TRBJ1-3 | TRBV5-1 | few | CASSLSRGSSGNTIYF | TGCGCCAGCAGCTTGAGTAGGGGGAGCTCTGGAAACACCATATATTTT
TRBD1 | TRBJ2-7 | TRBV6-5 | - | CASSPWGQPYEQYF | TGTGCCAGCAGTCCATGGGGACAGCCCTACGAGCAGTACTTC
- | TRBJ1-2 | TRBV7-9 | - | CASSLDGGQSYTF | TGTGCCAGCAGCTTAGATGGTGGACAGAGCTACACCTTC
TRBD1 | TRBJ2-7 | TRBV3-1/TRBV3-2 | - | CASSQEPGGSSYEQYF | TGTGCCAGCAGCCAAGAACCAGGGGGAAGCTCCTACGAGCAGTACTTC
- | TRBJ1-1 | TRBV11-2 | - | CASSLSGNTEAFF | TGTGCCAGCAGCTTATCCGGGAACACTGAAGCTTTCTTT